A single sample is the source of the 30 T cell receptor beta chains below, sequenced in a study of cytotoxic CD8 clonotypes in ibrutinib-treated CLL. Generated by immunoSEQ multiplex PCR, the TCRdb table keeps only in-frame clones and is missing some. The sample lists about 310,000 clones, 80% seen once, with roughly 6.3% in the top ten. This specimen consisted of PBMCs, obtained before ibrutinib treatment. All receptors come from a human donor with chronic lymphocytic leukemia.

The J gene is TRBJ2-7, the V gene TRBV27; 11 bases match TRBD2. V shed 6 bases and J 6 bases; nucleotides not matched to a gene: 16. Germline CDR1 MNHEY, CDR2 SMNVEV (reference sequence). The CDR3 is made up of 17 amino acids. As DNA, the CDR3 is TGTGCCAGCAGAGACGGCCTACTAGCGGGAGCGGTGTCCGAGCAGTACTTC. Protein sequence: CASRDGLLAGAVSEQYF.

CDR3: CASNKRTDTTGLQYF. CDR3 bases: TGTGCCAGCAACAAGCGGACCGATACAACGGGGCTTCAGTACTTC. V and J are TRBV5-4 and TRBJ2-4; tentatively, D is TRBD1 or TRBD2 (5 bases each). Per the germline V gene, CDR1 is SGHNT and CDR2 is YYREEE (reference sequence). This CDR3 has 15 residues. Trimming shortened V by 6 bases and J by 11 bases, and 24 bases separated the two germline ends.

The chain joins TRBV18 to TRBJ2-3; 8 nucleotides agree with TRBD2. Germline V CDR1 and CDR2: KGHSH, LQKENI. The CDR3 spans 16 residues. V trimming: 4 bases; J trimming: 0 bases; junction bases outside the gene matches: 6. The CDR3 is CASSRSSGRSTDTQYF. For the CDR3, the DNA is TGTGCCAGCTCACGGTCTAGCGGGCGAAGCACAGATACGCAGTATTTT.

The V gene is TRBV6-5, the J gene TRBJ2-3, with no clear D. CDR3 size: 15 residues. The germline CDR1 and CDR2 sequences are MNHEY and SVGAGI. V was cut by 0 bases and J by 1 base, with 8 bases left in between. The CDR3 bases are TGTGCCAGCAGTTACTCGATACTGGGCACAGATACGCAGTATTTT. It yields the protein CASSYSILGTDTQYF.

The chain has TRBV19 and TRBJ1-3; unclear D gene. Germline V gene data show CDR1 as LNHDA and CDR2 as SQIVND (reference sequence). Trimming pared 3 bases from V and 0 bases from J, leaving 6 bases between. This CDR3 comprises 14 residues. CDR3 region: CASSMGSSGNTIYF. In DNA, the CDR3 is TGTGCCAGTAGTATGGGCAGCTCTGGAAACACCATATATTTT. The full variable domain, rest sourced from reference TRBV19 and TRBJ1-3, is DGGITQSPKYLFRKEGQNVTLSCEQNLNHDAMYWYRQDPGQGLRLIYYSQIVNDFQKGDIAEGYSVSREKKESFPLTVTSAQKNPTAFYLCASSMGSSGNTIYFGEGSWLTVV.

The J gene is TRBJ2-5, the V gene TRBV4-1; no reliable D call. The V gene's germline CDR1 is MGHRA and CDR2 YSYEKL. The CDR3 is 14 amino acids. V dropped 1 base and J dropped 4 bases, with 10 bases sitting between them. The CDR3 here is CASSQGGSPETQYF. The CDR3 nucleotides are TGCGCCAGCAGCCAAGGGGGTAGCCCAGAGACCCAGTACTTC.

V usage is TRBV7-2 and J usage is TRBJ2-5; a possible D gene is TRBD1 (6 bases). Trimming cost V 1 base and J 5 bases, with 11 bases left between them. Germline-derived CDR1 and CDR2 are SGHTA and FQGNSA. This CDR3 is built from 14 residues. This chain's CDR3 is CASSLGTVKETQYF. The CDR3 DNA sequence: TGTGCCAGCAGCTTAGGGACAGTTAAGGAGACCCAGTACTTC. Together with reference TRBV7-2 and TRBJ2-5, the CDR3 gives the full variable domain: GAGVSQSPSNKVTEKGKDVELRCDPISGHTALYWYRQSLGQGLEFLIYFQGNSAPDKSGLPSDRFSAERTGGSVSTLTIQRTQQEDSAVYLCASSLGTVKETQYFGPGTRLLVL.

This chain uses TRBV5-1 with TRBJ1-1; D remains unclear. Germline CDR1 SGHRS, CDR2 YFSETQ. V lost 4 bases and J 6 bases, leaving 13 bases between the germline ends. This CDR3 has 13 residues. The CDR3 loop is CASSPILKAEAFF. In nucleotides, the CDR3 is TGCGCCAGCAGCCCTATCCTTAAGGCTGAAGCTTTCTTT.

This chain connects TRBV6-5 to TRBJ2-5; 9 bases are a match to TRBD1. Germline V gene lookup returns CDR1 MNHEY and CDR2 SVGAGI. The J segment lost 0 bases and the V segment lost 6 bases, leaving 5 bases of the junction unmatched. The CDR3 has 15 amino acids. The DNA for the CDR3 is TGTGCCAGCAGCCGGGACAGGGATTACCAAGAGACCCAGTACTTC. This codes for CASSRDRDYQETQYF.

The gene calls are TRBV5-8 and TRBJ1-1; TRBD1 matches at 11 bases. This CDR3 comprises 14 residues. CDR1 and CDR2 from the germline V gene are SGHTS and YDEGEE. The V segment lost 2 bases and the J segment 4 bases; nucleotides outside the gene matches: 1. The CDR3: CASSFGTGGTEAFF. CDR3 DNA sequence: TGTGCCAGCAGCTTTGGGACAGGGGGCACTGAAGCTTTCTTT.

The chain employs TRBV14 and TRBJ2-7, with 8 bases aligning to TRBD2. CDR1 is SGHDN, CDR2 FVKESK, per germline. The J segment lost 3 bases and the V segment lost 1 base, leaving 8 bases of the junction unmatched. The CDR3 totals 16 residues. CDR3 nucleotide sequence: TGTGCCAGCAGCCAAGGAACTCTAGCGGGTATCTACGAGCAGTACTTC. This sequence encodes CASSQGTLAGIYEQYF.

This clone appeared a single time. This sequence joins TRBV19 and TRBJ2-1; D gene unclear. Germline lookup yields CDR1 LNHDA and CDR2 SQIVND (reference sequence). The ends were cut back, 3 bases at V and 0 bases at J, with 9 bases in the middle. This CDR3 spans 15 amino acids. Here the CDR3 DNA reads TGTGCCAGTAGTATCAGTAGAAGCTCCTACAATGAGCAGTTCTTC. This translates into CASSISRSSYNEQFF.

The gene calls are TRBV29-1 and TRBJ2-5; no clear D. The germline V gene encodes CDR1 SQVTM and CDR2 ANQGSEA. V was cut by 6 bases and J by 4 bases, with 9 bases left in between. The CDR3 totals 11 residues. The CDR3 bases are TGCAGCGTCATAAATCCAGAGACCCAGTACTTC. Protein: CSVINPETQYF.

The genes are TRBV5-4 and TRBJ2-3; 8 positions match TRBD2. The germline V gene encodes CDR1 SGHNT and CDR2 YYREEE (reference sequence). This CDR3 spans 13 amino acids. The V gene end was trimmed by 2 bases and the J gene end by 5 bases; junction bases not matched to a gene: 1. CDR3 coding DNA: TGTGCCAGCAGCTTCCTAGCGGGAGATACGCAGTATTTT. Encoded protein: CASSFLAGDTQYF.

The chain has TRBV4-1 and TRBJ2-6; D unclear. V lost 0 bases and J lost 0, with 12 bases in between. Germline CDR1 reads MGHRA; CDR2 reads YSYEKL. The CDR3 runs 18 residues. The CDR3 nucleotides read TGCGCCAGCAGCCAAGATGGCAGGATACTCTCTGGGGCCAACGTCCTGACTTTC. Protein: CASSQDGRILSGANVLTF.

The chain is built from TRBV27 and TRBJ1-2, with TRBD1 matching 9 bases. Germline CDR1 is MNHEY and CDR2 is SMNVEV (reference sequence). Trimming cost V 7 bases and J 5 bases; bases outside gene matches: 11. This CDR3 is 15 amino acids long. Here the CDR3 reads CASTRSSGTGYGYTF. CDR3 DNA: TGTGCCAGCACCCGATCATCCGGGACAGGGTATGGCTACACCTTC.

The V call is TRBV9, the J call TRBJ2-7; TRBD2 is a possible D gene (5 bases). The CDR3 totals 12 residues. V was clipped by 1 base and J by 6 bases, with 8 bases between them. Germline V gives CDR1 SGDLS, CDR2 YYNGEE. The DNA of the CDR3 is TGTGCCAGCAGCGTAAACGGACTCGAGCAGTACTTC. This sequence encodes CASSVNGLEQYF.

V is TRBV9 and J is TRBJ1-1; D not resolved. The germline CDR1 and CDR2 sequences are SGDLS and YYNGEE. The V and J ends lost 2 bases and 0 bases respectively, with 11 bases between them. This CDR3 spans 15 amino acids. In DNA form, the CDR3 reads TGTGCCAGCAGCGTGGGTCCTTGGGTGAACACTGAAGCTTTCTTT. Translating it yields CASSVGPWVNTEAFF.

This chain links TRBV6-6 with TRBJ1-1, with unresolved D. Germline V lookup: CDR1 MNHNY, CDR2 SVGAGI (reference sequence). The CDR3 extends over 13 amino acids. V shed 2 bases and J shed 5 bases, with 9 bases lying between them. This CDR3 reads CASSYEGITEAFF. The CDR3 nucleotides are TGTGCCAGCAGTTACGAGGGTATTACTGAAGCTTTCTTT.

The J gene is TRBJ2-5, the V gene TRBV30; D unclear. The CDR3 covers 10 residues. Germline V gives CDR1 GTSNPN, CDR2 SVGIG (reference sequence). Trimming stripped 3 bases from V and 5 bases from J, with 4 bases between. For the CDR3, the DNA is TGTGCCTGGAGACATGAGACCCAGTACTTC. Protein product: CAWRHETQYF.

The J gene is TRBJ1-1, the V gene TRBV18; 7 bases align to TRBD1. Germline values: CDR1 KGHSH, CDR2 LQKENI. The CDR3 contains 13 residues. Trimming took 1 base from V and 7 from J; bases not matched to a gene: 3. CDR3 residues: CASSPQGAGEAFF. CDR3 in DNA: TGTGCCAGCTCACCACAGGGGGCGGGTGAAGCTTTCTTT.

The chain is built from TRBV7-6 and TRBJ1-5, with TRBD1 matching over 8 bases. The germline V gene has CDR1 SGHVS and CDR2 FNYEAQ. The ends lost 2 bases at V and 1 base at J; junction bases unmatched: 4. This CDR3 is built from 16 residues. The CDR3 DNA is TGTGCCAGCAGCTTACAACAGGGGGGAAGCAATCAGCCCCAGCATTTT. Encoded protein: CASSLQQGGSNQPQHF.

The CDR3 loop reads CASSRRKTSGSADTQYF. CDR3 bases: TGTGCCAGCAGCCGTAGAAAGACTAGCGGGAGCGCAGATACGCAGTATTTT. V gene TRBV11-3 combines with J gene TRBJ2-3, with TRBD2 matching 12 bases. The CDR3 length is 17 residues. Germline CDR1 and CDR2: SGHNT and YENEEA. The trim removed 5 bases at V and 4 bases at J, leaving 10 bases unmatched. Full variable domain (missing parts from reference TRBV11-3 and TRBJ2-3): EAGVVQSPRYKIIEKKQPVAFWCNPISGHNTLYWYLQNLGQGPELLIRYENEEAVDDSQLPKDRFSAERLKGVDSTLKIQPAELGDSAVYLCASSRRKTSGSADTQYFGPGTRLTVL.

The rearrangement uses TRBV9 and TRBJ1-1; 9 nucleotides agree with TRBD1. V lost 4 bases to trimming and J lost 8 bases; unmatched junction nucleotides: 3. Per the germline V gene, CDR1 is SGDLS and CDR2 is YYNGEE. This CDR3 comprises 12 residues. The CDR3 DNA sequence: TGTGCCAGCAGCCCGGGGACAGGGGAAGCTTTCTTT. Translation: CASSPGTGEAFF.

This chain joins TRBV19 and TRBJ2-1, with TRBD2 matching over 9 bases. Germline values: CDR1 LNHDA, CDR2 SQIVND (reference sequence). The CDR3 contains 21 residues. The junction had 22 bases not matched to a gene; V was cut back by 7 bases and J by 0 bases. As DNA, the CDR3 is TGTGCCAGTAAAAGCCAGGGCGGGCTAGCGGGGTTCCTTAGCTCCTACAATGAGCAGTTCTTC. Its translation is CASKSQGGLAGFLSSYNEQFF.

The CDR3 nucleotides are TGTGCCTGGAGTGTCGGGCAAAAACAGCCCCAGCATTTT. As protein: CAWSVGQKQPQHF. This chain uses TRBV30 with TRBJ1-5; D not certain. Trimming cost V 0 bases and J 7 bases, with 10 bases left between them. This CDR3 region has 13 residues. The V gene's germline CDR1 is GTSNPN and CDR2 SVGIG (reference sequence).

The chain carries TRBV18 and TRBJ2-3; D is unresolved. Germline loops: CDR1 KGHSH, CDR2 LQKENI. Deletions cut 1 base from V and 5 bases from J, with 10 bases between. The CDR3 sequence is 14 residues long. This CDR3 reads CASSPLNVGDTQYF. The CDR3 region has the DNA TGTGCCAGCTCACCACTCAATGTCGGAGATACGCAGTATTTT.

The chain recombines TRBV30 with TRBJ1-2; D perhaps matches TRBD1 (6 bases). Germline V gene lookup returns CDR1 GTSNPN and CDR2 SVGIG (reference sequence). V was trimmed by 5 bases and J by 0 bases, leaving 13 bases between them. The CDR3 loop spans 14 amino acids. CDR3: CAWWRTATNYGYTF. The CDR3 nucleotides are TGTGCCTGGTGGCGGACAGCCACTAACTATGGCTACACCTTC. Based on the CDR3 plus reference TRBV30 and TRBJ1-2, the full variable domain is SQTIHQWPATLVQPVGSPLSLECTVEGTSNPNLYWYRQAAGRGLQLLFYSVGIGQISSEVPQNLSASRPQDRQFILSSKKLLLSDSGFYLCAWWRTATNYGYTFGSGTRLTVV.

The chain links TRBV27 to TRBJ2-3; 9 bases map to TRBD2. Germline lookup yields CDR1 MNHEY and CDR2 SMNVEV (reference sequence). CDR3 length: 15 amino acids. J lost 6 bases, V lost 6 bases, and 10 bases had no gene match. Written as DNA, the CDR3 is TGTGCCAGCAGCGTATATAGCGGGAGTAAGGATACGCAGTATTTT. Its translation is CASSVYSGSKDTQYF.

V and J are TRBV4-2 and TRBJ2-1, with 7 bases aligning to TRBD1. The CDR3 extends over 17 amino acids. V lost 2 bases and J lost 0; bases outside the gene matches: 7. The germline V gene has CDR1 LGHNA and CDR2 YNFKEQ. CDR3 DNA: TGTGCCAGCAGCCAACTGACAGGGATTAGCTCCTACAATGAGCAGTTCTTC. This gives the protein CASSQLTGISSYNEQFF.